This T cell receptor beta chain was obtained from a study of graft-versus-host responses after intestinal transplantation. On the study more broadly: Following induction with anti-thymocyte globulin, all recipients were given tacrolimus and steroids for around three years. Study-wide points: GvH clones detected in recipient marrow included some appearing first in ileum or blood.

The germline V gene encodes CDR1 MNHEY and CDR2 SMNVEV (reference sequence). CDR3 length: 18 residues. The junction had 8 bases not matched to a gene; V was cut back by 0 bases and J by 0 bases. In its sample, this clone was seen once. Its target is not known. Method: immunoSEQ multiplex PCR; TCRdb's copy keeps in-frame clones and lacks some. Among 35,000 to 45,000 clones listed, 90% to 95% were seen once. Sequenced material: PBMCs, taken 16 days after intestinal transplant. This TCR derives from a human patient who received an intestinal transplant, so some T cells may come from the graft donor. This chain joins TRBV27 and TRBJ2-3; TRBD2 matches at 8 bases. CDR3 residues: CASSLSLLAAHSTDTQYF. CDR3 nucleotide sequence: TGTGCCAGCAGTTTATCGCTACTAGCGGCCCACAGCACAGATACGCAGTATTTT.